This T cell receptor beta chain originates from a study of brain T cells in children with intractable seizures. Overall study results and limits: Viral specificity was inferred only from CDR3 similarity; HCMV serostatus was unknown.

Time point of the sample: blood from clinic visit 5 months post-surgery; TSC patient then seizure free. Surgery cases with the highest brain T cell transcript signatures were chosen for sequencing. Pre-surgery treatment included at least one anti-epileptic drug. CDR3 length: 14 residues. The V gene's germline CDR1 is KGHSH and CDR2 LQKENI. Trimming cost V 2 bases and J 3 bases, with 10 bases left between them. Details on this clone: Its antigen is currently unknown.

Data came from immunoSEQ multiplex PCR; TCRdb stores just in-frame clones and leaves some out. In the table there are about 340,000 clones, approximately 93% of which are singletons. This rearrangement joins TRBV18 to TRBJ1-1; a weak D match, TRBD1 (6 bases). The sequencing used peripheral blood, collected approximately 5 months after surgery. The sequence derives from a boy less than two years old with tuberous sclerosis and intractable seizures. The CDR3 here is CASSPGGQYTEAFF. The CDR3 DNA is TGTGCCAGCTCACCAGGGGGGCAGTACACTGAAGCTTTCTTT.